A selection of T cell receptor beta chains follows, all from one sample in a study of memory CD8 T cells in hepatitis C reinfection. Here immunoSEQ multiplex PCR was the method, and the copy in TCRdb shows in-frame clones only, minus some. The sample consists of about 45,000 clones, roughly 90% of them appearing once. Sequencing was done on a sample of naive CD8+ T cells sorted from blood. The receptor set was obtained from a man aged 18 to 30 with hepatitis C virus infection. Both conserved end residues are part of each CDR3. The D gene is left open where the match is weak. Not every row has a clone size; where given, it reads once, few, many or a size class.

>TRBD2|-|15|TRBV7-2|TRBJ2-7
TGTGCCAGCAGCTTGACTAGCGGGAGTAGGAACGAGCAGTACTTC
CASSLTSGSRNEQYF
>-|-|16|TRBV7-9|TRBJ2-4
TGTGCCAGCAGCCCTTCCCAGGATTACACTGAAAACATTCAGTACTTC
CASSPSQDYTENIQYF
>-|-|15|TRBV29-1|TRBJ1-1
TGCAGCGTTGAAGTCCTCCCTTCACAGGGACCTGAAGCTTTCTTT
CSVEVLPSQGPEAFF
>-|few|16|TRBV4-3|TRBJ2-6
TGCGCCAGCAGCCAAGATCACAGCTCTGGGGCCAACGTCCTGACTTTC
CASSQDHSSGANVLTF
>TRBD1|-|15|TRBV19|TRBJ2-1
TGTGCCAGTAGTATCACGGGACAGCTAATGAATGAGCAGTTCTTC
CASSITGQLMNEQFF
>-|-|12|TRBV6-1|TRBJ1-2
TGTGCCAGCCAGGGTTTCGGCTATGGCTACACCTTC
CASQGFGYGYTF
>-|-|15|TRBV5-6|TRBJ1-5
TGTGCCAGCAGCTTGAAGACAGGTCCAAATCAGCCCCAGCATTTT
CASSLKTGPNQPQHF
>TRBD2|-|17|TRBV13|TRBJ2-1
TGTGCCAGCAGCTTATCAGCGGGAGAGGGCTCCTACAATGAGCAGTTCTTC
CASSLSAGEGSYNEQFF
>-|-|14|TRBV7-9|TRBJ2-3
TGTGCCAGCAGCTCCACCCTTAGCGAGGGTACGCAGTATTTT
CASSSTLSEGTQYF
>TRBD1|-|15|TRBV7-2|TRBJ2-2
TGTGCCAGCAGCGAGGACAGGAGATTCACCGGGGAGCTGTTTTTT
CASSEDRRFTGELFF
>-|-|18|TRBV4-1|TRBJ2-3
TGCGCCAGCAGCCAAGGGTATCTAATGCGGGATGGCACAGATACGCAGTATTTT
CASSQGYLMRDGTDTQYF
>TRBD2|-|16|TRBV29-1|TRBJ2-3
TGCAGCGTTGAAAGAGGACTAGATGGGGCCACAGATACGCAGTATTTT
CSVERGLDGATDTQYF
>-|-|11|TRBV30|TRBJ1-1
TGTGCCTGGAAACAGGGAGTCGAAGCTTTCTTT
CAWKQGVEAFF
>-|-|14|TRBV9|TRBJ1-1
TGTGCCAGCAGCCCGGAGGGCCAACAGGATGAAGCTTTCTTT
CASSPEGQQDEAFF
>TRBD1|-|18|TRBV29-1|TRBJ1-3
TGCAGCCTACATGGACAGGACCTAAATAGAAACTCTGGAAACACCATATATTTT
CSLHGQDLNRNSGNTIYF
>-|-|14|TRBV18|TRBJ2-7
TGTGCCAGCTCACCGGTCGACAGGACCTACGAGCAGTACTTC
CASSPVDRTYEQYF
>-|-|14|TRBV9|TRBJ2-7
TGTGCCAGCAGCGTAGGGACAGCGCCCTACGAGCAGTACTTC
CASSVGTAPYEQYF
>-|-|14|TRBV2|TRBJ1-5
TGTGCCAGCAGTGAATGGGGGGTTGGTCGGCCCCAGCATTTT
CASSEWGVGRPQHF
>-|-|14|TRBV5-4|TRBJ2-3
TGTGCCAGCAGCTCGTCGACAGGCACAGATACGCAGTATTTT
CASSSSTGTDTQYF
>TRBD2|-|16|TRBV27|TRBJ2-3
TGTGCCAGCAGTTTCAGCTTTGGGACTAGCCCAGATACGCAGTATTTT
CASSFSFGTSPDTQYF
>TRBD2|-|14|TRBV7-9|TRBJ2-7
TGTGCCAGCAGCCCACTAGCGTTGTCCTACGAGCAGTACTTC
CASSPLALSYEQYF
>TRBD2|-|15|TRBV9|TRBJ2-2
TGTGCCAGCAGCGGGGGGACTAGCGGGGCCGGGGAGCTGTTTTTT
CASSGGTSGAGELFF
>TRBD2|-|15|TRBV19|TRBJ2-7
TGTGCCAGTAGTATAACGGCGGGAGGCTCTTACGAGCAGTACTTC
CASSITAGGSYEQYF
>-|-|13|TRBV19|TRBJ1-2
TGTGCCAGTACTAGGGGGACCGACTATGGCTACACCTTC
CASTRGTDYGYTF
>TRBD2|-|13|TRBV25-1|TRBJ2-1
TGTGCCAGTAGCGGGCAGGCCTACAATGAGCAGTTCTTC
CASSGQAYNEQFF
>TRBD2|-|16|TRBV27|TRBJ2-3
TGTGCCAGCAGTTTCCGGACTAGCGGGTTCACAGATACGCAGTATTTT
CASSFRTSGFTDTQYF
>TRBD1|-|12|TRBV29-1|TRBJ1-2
TGCAGCGTTACAGGGGGCGACTATGGCTACACCTTC
CSVTGGDYGYTF
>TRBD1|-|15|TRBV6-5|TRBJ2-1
TGTGCCAGCAGTTTGGGACAGCGAAACTACAATGAGCAGTTCTTC
CASSLGQRNYNEQFF
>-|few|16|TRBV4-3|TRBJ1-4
TGCGCCAGCAGCCAAGATCGGCGGCAGTTCAATGAAAAACTGTTTTTT
CASSQDRRQFNEKLFF
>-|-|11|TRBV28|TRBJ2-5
TGTGCCAGCAGTTTCGTAGAGACCCAGTACTTC
CASSFVETQYF
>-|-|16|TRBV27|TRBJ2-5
TGTGCCAGCAGTTCAGGGGCAGGGCTAGGACAAGAGACCCAGTACTTC
CASSSGAGLGQETQYF
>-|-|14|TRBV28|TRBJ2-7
TGTGCCAGCAGTTTTCAAGGGGCCTCCTACGAGCAGTACTTC
CASSFQGASYEQYF
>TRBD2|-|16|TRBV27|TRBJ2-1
TGTGCCAGCAGTTCCCCTAAAGCGGGAGATGACCTGTTGCAGTTCTTC
CASSSPKAGDDLLQFF
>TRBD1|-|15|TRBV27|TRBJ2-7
TGTGCCAGCAGTTCCTTGACAGGGGGTGCCTACGAGCAGTACTTC
CASSSLTGGAYEQYF
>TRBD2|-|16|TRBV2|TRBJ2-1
TGTGCCAGCAGTGGCCGCACTAGCGGGAGAGGTAATGAGCAGTTCTTC
CASSGRTSGRGNEQFF
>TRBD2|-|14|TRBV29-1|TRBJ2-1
TGCAGCGTTGAGCGACTAGCGGGAGGCAATGAGCAGTTCTTC
CSVERLAGGNEQFF
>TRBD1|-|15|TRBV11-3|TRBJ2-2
TGTGCCAGCAGCCCACAGGGGGGGAACACCGGGGAGCTGTTTTTT
CASSPQGGNTGELFF
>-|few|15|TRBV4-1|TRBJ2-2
TGCGCCAGCAGCCAAGACTGGAGTGACACCGGGGAGCTGTTTTTT
CASSQDWSDTGELFF
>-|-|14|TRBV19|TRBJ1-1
TGTGCCAGTAGTATCCCAGGGAGGGACACTGAAGCTTTCTTT
CASSIPGRDTEAFF
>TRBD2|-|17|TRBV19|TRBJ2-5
TGTGCCAGTAGTATCACCGGGACTAGCGGGGGAACGGAGACCCAGTACTTC
CASSITGTSGGTETQYF
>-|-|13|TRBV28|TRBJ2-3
TGTGCCAGCAGTTTAGTCCCAGCAGATACGCAGTATTTT
CASSLVPADTQYF